These T cell receptor beta chains were read from a single sample in a study of OX40 agonist ivuxolimab in advanced cancers. Libraries were prepared by immunoSEQ multiplex PCR; TCRdb keeps only in-frame clonotypes and omits some of them. Counted here are roughly 48,000 clones, around 87% occurring once; the ten biggest clones make up under 13%. The sequences come from CD4+ or CD8+ T cells sorted from blood, collected in a trial of the OX40 agonist ivuxolimab. All receptors come from an adult with an advanced solid tumor such as melanoma, head and neck, liver or kidney cancer. CDR3s include the opening cysteine and the closing phenylalanine or tryptophan. D genes are given only for firm matches. Clone size is stated in some rows and not others, as once, few, many or a class when expanded.

D gene: -
clone size: -
V gene: TRBV4-1
J gene: TRBJ1-2
CDR3 protein: CASSQEAGVNYGYTF
CDR3 DNA: TGCGCCAGCAGCCAAGAAGCAGGGGTGAACTATGGCTACACCTTC

D gene: -
clone size: -
V gene: TRBV7-9
J gene: TRBJ1-5
CDR3 protein: CASSSADTSNQPQHF
CDR3 DNA: TGTGCCAGCAGCTCCGCCGACACAAGCAATCAGCCCCAGCATTTT

D gene: -
clone size: -
V gene: TRBV4-2
J gene: TRBJ1-1
CDR3 protein: CASSPTGLGTEAFF
CDR3 DNA: TGTGCCAGCAGCCCCACAGGATTGGGCACTGAAGCTTTCTTT

D gene: -
clone size: -
V gene: TRBV6-5
J gene: TRBJ2-1
CDR3 protein: CASSPGARGNEQFF
CDR3 DNA: TGTGCCAGTAGTCCCGGGGCACGTGGCAATGAGCAGTTCTTC

D gene: -
clone size: -
V gene: TRBV30
J gene: TRBJ2-5
CDR3 protein: CAWSVQLGRETQYF
CDR3 DNA: TGTGCCTGGAGTGTACAATTGGGCCGGGAGACCCAGTACTTC

D gene: TRBD1
clone size: once
V gene: TRBV4-2
J gene: TRBJ2-1
CDR3 protein: CASSQENLWTGRSSYNEQFF
CDR3 DNA: TGTGCCAGCAGCCAAGAGAATCTTTGGACAGGTAGAAGCTCCTACAATGAGCAGTTCTTC

D gene: -
clone size: few
V gene: TRBV4-1
J gene: TRBJ1-1
CDR3 protein: CASSPGGIEAFF
CDR3 DNA: TGCGCCAGCAGCCCGGGGGGTATAGAAGCTTTCTTT

D gene: -
clone size: few
V gene: TRBV9
J gene: TRBJ1-5
CDR3 protein: CASSVDGDPQHF
CDR3 DNA: TGTGCCAGCAGCGTAGACGGGGACCCCCAGCATTTT

D gene: -
clone size: -
V gene: TRBV19
J gene: TRBJ1-1
CDR3 protein: CASSIDVGATEAFF
CDR3 DNA: TGTGCCAGTAGTATAGATGTGGGGGCCACTGAAGCTTTCTTT

D gene: -
clone size: -
V gene: TRBV5-3
J gene: TRBJ2-7
CDR3 protein: CARSIGTEVTYEQYF
CDR3 DNA: TGTGCCAGATCGATCGGGACCGAGGTCACCTACGAGCAGTACTTC

D gene: TRBD2
clone size: -
V gene: TRBV9
J gene: TRBJ2-3
CDR3 protein: CASSPWVAGGDTQYF
CDR3 DNA: TGTGCCAGCAGCCCCTGGGTAGCGGGAGGAGATACGCAGTATTTT

D gene: -
clone size: -
V gene: TRBV7-2
J gene: TRBJ2-7
CDR3 protein: CASSSPGLQYF
CDR3 DNA: TGTGCCAGCAGCTCACCGGGCCTTCAGTACTTC

D gene: TRBD1
clone size: -
V gene: TRBV30
J gene: TRBJ1-1
CDR3 protein: CAWSVWDRGNTEAFF
CDR3 DNA: TGTGCCTGGAGTGTATGGGACAGGGGAAACACTGAAGCTTTCTTT

D gene: -
clone size: -
V gene: TRBV6-5
J gene: TRBJ1-3
CDR3 protein: CASSRTGLGNTIYF
CDR3 DNA: TGTGCCAGCAGCCGAACAGGGCTGGGAAACACCATATATTTT

D gene: TRBD2
clone size: -
V gene: TRBV7-9
J gene: TRBJ2-1
CDR3 protein: CASSLLAGGYVDEQFF
CDR3 DNA: TGTGCCAGCAGCCTTCTGGCGGGGGGCTATGTCGATGAGCAGTTCTTC

D gene: -
clone size: -
V gene: TRBV9
J gene: TRBJ2-7
CDR3 protein: CASSADYLREQYF
CDR3 DNA: TGTGCCAGCAGCGCCGACTACCTACGGGAGCAGTACTTC

D gene: TRBD2
clone size: -
V gene: TRBV9
J gene: TRBJ2-1
CDR3 protein: CASSVKDPDSGNSYNEQFF
CDR3 DNA: TGTGCCAGCAGCGTAAAGGACCCGGATAGCGGGAACTCCTACAATGAGCAGTTCTTC

D gene: -
clone size: -
V gene: TRBV6-5
J gene: TRBJ2-3
CDR3 protein: CASSYGGASDTQYF
CDR3 DNA: TGTGCCAGCAGTTACGGCGGGGCCTCAGATACGCAGTATTTT

D gene: -
clone size: -
V gene: TRBV19
J gene: TRBJ1-2
CDR3 protein: CASVPSILNYGYTF
CDR3 DNA: TGTGCCAGTGTGCCCTCAATCCTTAACTATGGCTACACCTTC

D gene: TRBD1
clone size: -
V gene: TRBV11-2
J gene: TRBJ1-4
CDR3 protein: CASSSYRDSLNEKLFF
CDR3 DNA: TGTGCCAGCAGCTCGTACCGGGACAGCCTTAATGAAAAACTGTTTTTT

D gene: -
clone size: -
V gene: TRBV6-5
J gene: TRBJ1-5
CDR3 protein: CASSLSGASNQPQHF
CDR3 DNA: TGTGCCAGCAGTTTATCCGGGGCTAGCAATCAGCCCCAGCATTTT

D gene: TRBD2
clone size: -
V gene: TRBV2
J gene: TRBJ2-7
CDR3 protein: CASRPGLTGEQYF
CDR3 DNA: TGTGCCAGCAGACCGGGACTAACGGGGGAGCAGTACTTC

D gene: -
clone size: -
V gene: TRBV14
J gene: TRBJ1-4
CDR3 protein: CASSQDLTEDYLTNEKLFF
CDR3 DNA: TGTGCCAGCAGCCAAGATTTGACGGAAGATTACCTAACTAATGAAAAACTGTTTTTT

D gene: TRBD1
clone size: -
V gene: TRBV5-6
J gene: TRBJ2-5
CDR3 protein: CASSYGTGGKTQYF
CDR3 DNA: TGTGCCAGCAGTTACGGGACAGGGGGTAAGACCCAGTACTTC

D gene: TRBD1
clone size: -
V gene: TRBV30
J gene: TRBJ1-4
CDR3 protein: CAWSPGGRSEKLFF
CDR3 DNA: TGTGCCTGGAGTCCAGGGGGCAGGAGTGAAAAACTGTTTTTT

D gene: -
clone size: -
V gene: TRBV6-5
J gene: TRBJ1-5
CDR3 protein: CASSNPGDRNQPQHF
CDR3 DNA: TGTGCCAGCAGTAACCCAGGGGATCGGAATCAGCCCCAGCATTTT

D gene: -
clone size: -
V gene: TRBV2
J gene: TRBJ1-3
CDR3 protein: CASSEWAGGLSGNTIYF
CDR3 DNA: TGTGCCAGCAGTGAATGGGCCGGGGGACTATCTGGAAACACCATATATTTT

D gene: -
clone size: -
V gene: TRBV4-3
J gene: TRBJ2-7
CDR3 protein: CASSQARAEIYEQYF
CDR3 DNA: TGCGCCAGCAGCCAAGCACGGGCCGAGATATACGAGCAGTACTTC

D gene: -
clone size: -
V gene: TRBV2
J gene: TRBJ2-7
CDR3 protein: CASSVSASSYEQYF
CDR3 DNA: TGTGCCAGCAGTGTTAGCGCGAGCTCCTACGAGCAGTACTTC

D gene: TRBD1
clone size: -
V gene: TRBV5-4
J gene: TRBJ2-4
CDR3 protein: CASSPPGQSKNIQYF
CDR3 DNA: TGTGCCAGCAGCCCCCCGGGACAGTCCAAAAACATTCAGTACTTC

D gene: -
clone size: -
V gene: TRBV2
J gene: TRBJ1-3
CDR3 protein: CASTAGNTIYF
CDR3 DNA: TGTGCCAGCACGGCGGGAAACACCATATATTTT

D gene: -
clone size: -
V gene: TRBV11-3
J gene: TRBJ2-5
CDR3 protein: CASSAFSRVETQYF
CDR3 DNA: TGTGCCAGCAGCGCCTTTTCGAGGGTGGAGACCCAGTACTTC

D gene: TRBD2
clone size: -
V gene: TRBV5-5
J gene: TRBJ2-7
CDR3 protein: CASSLLSGSREQYF
CDR3 DNA: TGTGCCAGCAGCTTGTTAAGCGGGAGTCGCGAGCAGTACTTC

D gene: -
clone size: -
V gene: TRBV7-9
J gene: TRBJ2-1
CDR3 protein: CASSVGPGRSSSYNEQFF
CDR3 DNA: TGTGCCAGCAGCGTCGGACCAGGTCGATCTAGCTCCTACAATGAGCAGTTCTTC

D gene: TRBD1
clone size: -
V gene: TRBV29-1
J gene: TRBJ2-1
CDR3 protein: CSVEGTGLPYNEQFF
CDR3 DNA: TGCAGCGTTGAGGGGACAGGGCTTCCCTACAATGAGCAGTTCTTC